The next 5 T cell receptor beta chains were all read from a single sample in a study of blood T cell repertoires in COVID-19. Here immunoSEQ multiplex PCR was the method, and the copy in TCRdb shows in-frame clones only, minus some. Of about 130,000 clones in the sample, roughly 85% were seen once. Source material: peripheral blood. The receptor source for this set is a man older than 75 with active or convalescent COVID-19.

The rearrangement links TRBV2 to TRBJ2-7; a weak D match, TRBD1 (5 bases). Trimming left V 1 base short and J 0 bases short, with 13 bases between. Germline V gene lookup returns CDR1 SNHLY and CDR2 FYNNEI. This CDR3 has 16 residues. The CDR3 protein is CASSEDATDNSYEQYF. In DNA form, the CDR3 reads TGTGCCAGCAGTGAAGATGCCACGGACAACTCCTACGAGCAGTACTTC.

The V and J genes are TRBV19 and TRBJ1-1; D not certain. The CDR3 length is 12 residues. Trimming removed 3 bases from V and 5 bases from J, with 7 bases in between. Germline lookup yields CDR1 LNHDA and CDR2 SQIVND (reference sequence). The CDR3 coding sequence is TGTGCCAGTAGTATTGAGGCGACTGAAGCTTTCTTT. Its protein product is CASSIEATEAFF. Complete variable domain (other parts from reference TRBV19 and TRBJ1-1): DGGITQSPKYLFRKEGQNVTLSCEQNLNHDAMYWYRQDPGQGLRLIYYSQIVNDFQKGDIAEGYSVSREKKESFPLTVTSAQKNPTAFYLCASSIEATEAFFGQGTRLTVV.

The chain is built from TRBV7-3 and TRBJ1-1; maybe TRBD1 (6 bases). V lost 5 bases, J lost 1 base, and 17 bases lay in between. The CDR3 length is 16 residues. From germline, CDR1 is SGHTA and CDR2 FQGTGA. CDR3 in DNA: TGTGCCAGCAGCCCGAGGCCCAGGACAGCGAACACTGAAGCTTTCTTT. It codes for CASSPRPRTANTEAFF.

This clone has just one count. CDR3 nucleotide sequence: TGTGCCAGCAGTTCTCGGGACAGGTCGGCACCCCTCCACTTT. Translation: CASSSRDRSAPLHF. The V and J genes are TRBV6-5 and TRBJ1-6, with 8 bases that match TRBD1. The trim removed 4 bases at V and 11 bases at J, leaving 7 bases unmatched. Germline CDR1 MNHEY, CDR2 SVGAGI. The CDR3 covers 14 residues.

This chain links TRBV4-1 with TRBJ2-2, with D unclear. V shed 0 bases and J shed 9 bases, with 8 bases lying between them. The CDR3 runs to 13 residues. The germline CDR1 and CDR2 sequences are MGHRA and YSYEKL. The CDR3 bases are TGCGCCAGCAGCCAAGAGACCGACTGGGAGCTGTTTTTT. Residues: CASSQETDWELFF.